Included here is one TCR beta chain sequence, with context. Trimming took 3 bases from V and 0 from J, leaving 10 bases between them. Germline assignment: CDR1 SGHNT and CDR2 YYREEE (reference sequence). The CDR3 runs to 15 residues. The method was immunoSEQ multiplex PCR; TCRdb's version includes in-frame clones alone and lacks a portion of them. The top ten clones hold approximately 1.5% of a sample with 100,000 to 150,000 clones, around 92% of them seen once. The source of the sample is a study of T cell responses to AZD1222 COVID-19 vaccine. The chain is built from TRBV5-4 and TRBJ2-1; D may correspond to TRBD1 or TRBD2 (5 bases each). The sample consisted of peripheral blood, taken on day 0 of AZD1222 vaccination. This receptor was identified in an adult in good health. CDR3 bases: TGTGCCAGCAGCTCAGGGAGTGGCTCCTACAATGAGCAGTTCTTC. Its protein is CASSSGSGSYNEQFF.